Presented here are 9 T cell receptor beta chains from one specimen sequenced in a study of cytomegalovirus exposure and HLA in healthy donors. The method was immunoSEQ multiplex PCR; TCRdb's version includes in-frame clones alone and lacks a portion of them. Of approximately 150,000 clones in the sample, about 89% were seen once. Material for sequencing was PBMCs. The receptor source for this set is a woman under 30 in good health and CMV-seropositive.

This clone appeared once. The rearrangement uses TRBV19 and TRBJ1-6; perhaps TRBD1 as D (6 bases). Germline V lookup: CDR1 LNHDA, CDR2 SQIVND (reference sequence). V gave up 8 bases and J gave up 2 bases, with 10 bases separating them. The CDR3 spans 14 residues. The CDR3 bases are TGTGCCAGTGGCGGGGGCGCCTATAATTCACCCCTCCACTTT. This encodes CASGGGAYNSPLHF. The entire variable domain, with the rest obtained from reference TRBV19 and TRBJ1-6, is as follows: DGGITQSPKYLFRKEGQNVTLSCEQNLNHDAMYWYRQDPGQGLRLIYYSQIVNDFQKGDIAEGYSVSREKKESFPLTVTSAQKNPTAFYLCASGGGAYNSPLHFGNGTRLTVT.

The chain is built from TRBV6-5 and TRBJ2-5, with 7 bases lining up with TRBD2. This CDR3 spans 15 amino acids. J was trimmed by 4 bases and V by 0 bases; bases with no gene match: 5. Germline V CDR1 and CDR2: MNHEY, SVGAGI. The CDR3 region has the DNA TGTGCCAGCAGTTACTCCCCCCCGGGAGGAGAGACCCAGTACTTC. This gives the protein CASSYSPPGGETQYF.

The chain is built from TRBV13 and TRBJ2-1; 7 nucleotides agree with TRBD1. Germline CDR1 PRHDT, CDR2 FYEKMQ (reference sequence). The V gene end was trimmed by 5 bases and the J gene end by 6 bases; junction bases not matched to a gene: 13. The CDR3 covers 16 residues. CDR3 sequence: CASSVESGTAVNEQFF. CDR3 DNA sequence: TGTGCCAGCAGCGTCGAATCCGGGACAGCCGTCAATGAGCAGTTCTTC.

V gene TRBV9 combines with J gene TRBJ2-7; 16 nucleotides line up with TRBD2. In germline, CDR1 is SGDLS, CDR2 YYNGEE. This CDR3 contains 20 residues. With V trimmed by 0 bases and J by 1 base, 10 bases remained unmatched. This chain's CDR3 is CASSVDVAPGLAGGSYEQYF. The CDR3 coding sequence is TGTGCCAGCAGCGTAGACGTGGCTCCGGGACTAGCGGGAGGGTCCTACGAGCAGTACTTC.

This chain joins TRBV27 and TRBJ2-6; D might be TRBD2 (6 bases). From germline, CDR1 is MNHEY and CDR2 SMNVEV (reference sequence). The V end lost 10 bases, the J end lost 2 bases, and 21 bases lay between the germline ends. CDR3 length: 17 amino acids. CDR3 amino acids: CATRRVFGEAGANVLTF. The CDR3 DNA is TGTGCCACCCGCCGGGTCTTTGGGGAGGCTGGGGCCAACGTCCTGACTTTC.

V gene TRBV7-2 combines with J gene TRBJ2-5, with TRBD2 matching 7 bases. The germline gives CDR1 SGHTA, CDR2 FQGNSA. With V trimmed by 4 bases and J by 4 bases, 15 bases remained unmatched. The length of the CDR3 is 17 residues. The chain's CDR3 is CASSSRRGGRRGETQYF. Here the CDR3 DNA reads TGTGCCAGCAGCTCCCGGCGGGGCGGGAGAAGGGGAGAGACCCAGTACTTC.

The CDR3 loop reads CASSSQGFGGYTF. CDR3 DNA: TGTGCCAGCAGTTCACAGGGTTTCGGAGGCTACACCTTC. The rearrangement links TRBV7-8 to TRBJ1-2; D is perhaps TRBD1 (6 bases). Trimming took 6 bases from V and 8 from J, leaving 16 bases between them. Germline CDR1 reads SGHVS; CDR2 reads FQNEAQ. The CDR3 extends over 13 amino acids.

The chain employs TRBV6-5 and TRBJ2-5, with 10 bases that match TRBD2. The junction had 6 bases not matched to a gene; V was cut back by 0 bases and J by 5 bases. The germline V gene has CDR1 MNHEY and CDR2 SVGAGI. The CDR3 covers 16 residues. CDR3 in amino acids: CASSYSFLAGVETQYF. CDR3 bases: TGTGCCAGCAGTTACTCGTTCCTAGCGGGGGTTGAGACCCAGTACTTC.

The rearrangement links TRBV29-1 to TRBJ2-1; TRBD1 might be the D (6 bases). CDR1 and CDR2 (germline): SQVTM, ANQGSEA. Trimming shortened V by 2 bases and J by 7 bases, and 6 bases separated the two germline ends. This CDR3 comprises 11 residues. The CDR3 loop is CSVEQGNEQFF. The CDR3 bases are TGCAGCGTTGAACAGGGGAATGAGCAGTTCTTC.